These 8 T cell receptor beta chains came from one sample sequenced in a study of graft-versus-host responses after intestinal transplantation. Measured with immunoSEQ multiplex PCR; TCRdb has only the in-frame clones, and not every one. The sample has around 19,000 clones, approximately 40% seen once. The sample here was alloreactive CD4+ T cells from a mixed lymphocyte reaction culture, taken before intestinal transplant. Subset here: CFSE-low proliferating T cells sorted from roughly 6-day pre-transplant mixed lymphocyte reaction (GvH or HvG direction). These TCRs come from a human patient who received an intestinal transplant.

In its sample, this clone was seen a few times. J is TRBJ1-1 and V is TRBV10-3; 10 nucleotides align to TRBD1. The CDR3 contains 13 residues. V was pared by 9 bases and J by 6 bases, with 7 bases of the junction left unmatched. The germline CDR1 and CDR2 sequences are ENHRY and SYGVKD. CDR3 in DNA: TGTGCCATTCAGACAGGGGGCGCTTCTGAAGCTTTCTTT. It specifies CAIQTGGASEAFF.

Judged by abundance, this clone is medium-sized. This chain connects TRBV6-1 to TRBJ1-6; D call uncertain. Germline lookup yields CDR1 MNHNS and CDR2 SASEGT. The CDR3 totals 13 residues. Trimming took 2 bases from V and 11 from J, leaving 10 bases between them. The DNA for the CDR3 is TGTGCCAGCAGTGAAAGGTTTACGACACCCCTCCACTTT. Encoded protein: CASSERFTTPLHF.

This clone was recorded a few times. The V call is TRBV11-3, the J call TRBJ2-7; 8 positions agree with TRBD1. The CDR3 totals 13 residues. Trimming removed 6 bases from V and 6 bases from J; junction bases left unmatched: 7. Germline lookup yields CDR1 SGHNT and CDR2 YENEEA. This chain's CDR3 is CASRPDRGGEQYF. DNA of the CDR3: TGTGCCAGCAGACCCGACAGGGGAGGCGAGCAGTACTTC.

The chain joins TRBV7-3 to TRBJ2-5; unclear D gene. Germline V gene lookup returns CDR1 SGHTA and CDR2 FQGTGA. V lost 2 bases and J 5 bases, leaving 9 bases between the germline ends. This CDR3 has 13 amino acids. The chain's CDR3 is CASSLVGSETQYF. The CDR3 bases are TGTGCCAGCAGCTTAGTCGGTAGTGAGACCCAGTACTTC.

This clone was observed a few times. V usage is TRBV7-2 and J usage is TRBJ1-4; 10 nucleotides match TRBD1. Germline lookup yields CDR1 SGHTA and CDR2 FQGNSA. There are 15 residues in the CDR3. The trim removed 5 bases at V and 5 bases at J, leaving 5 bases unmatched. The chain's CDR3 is CASSPRTGGNEKLFF. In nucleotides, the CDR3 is TGTGCCAGCAGCCCGAGGACAGGGGGGAATGAAAAACTGTTTTTT.

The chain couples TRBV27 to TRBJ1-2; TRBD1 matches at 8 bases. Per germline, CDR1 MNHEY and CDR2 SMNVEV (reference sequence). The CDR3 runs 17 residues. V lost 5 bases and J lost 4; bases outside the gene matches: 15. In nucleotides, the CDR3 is TGTGCCAGCAGTCCCCGGACAGGGACTACAAGAACCTATGGCTACACCTTC. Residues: CASSPRTGTTRTYGYTF.

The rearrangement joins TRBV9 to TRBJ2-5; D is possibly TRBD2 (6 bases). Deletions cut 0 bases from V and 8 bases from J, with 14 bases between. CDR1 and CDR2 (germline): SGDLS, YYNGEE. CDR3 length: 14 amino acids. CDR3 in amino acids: CASSVGGDAVTQYF. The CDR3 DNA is TGTGCCAGCAGCGTAGGGGGGGACGCGGTAACCCAGTACTTC.

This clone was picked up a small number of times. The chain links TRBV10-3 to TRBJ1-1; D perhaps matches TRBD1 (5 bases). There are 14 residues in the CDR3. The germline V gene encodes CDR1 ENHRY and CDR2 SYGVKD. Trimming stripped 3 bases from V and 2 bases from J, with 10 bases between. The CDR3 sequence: CAISETGTNTEAFF. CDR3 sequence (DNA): TGTGCCATCAGTGAAACGGGGACTAACACTGAAGCTTTCTTT.